This TCR beta chain emerged from a study of blood T cells in healthy people across ages. General study results and limits: Age showed a roughly linear inverse relationship with TCR beta diversity per million T cells.

The authors ran a second PCR of about 7 to 11 cycles using a sample-barcoded 5' primer and a J-beta primer mix. Every cDNA was tagged by a template-switch adaptor with 12 random nucleotides. TCRdb recomputed calls from the 5' RACE reads with MiXCR, one row per CDR3 protein. This sample has 1 million to 1.2 million distinct CDR3 sequences, with roughly two fifths found just once. Concerning this clonotype itself: No antigen is known for it.

This CDR3 spans 14 amino acids. CDR1 DFQATT and CDR2 SNEGSKA come from the germline V gene (reference sequence). Material: blood. This rearrangement joins TRBV20-1 to TRBJ2-1, with D perhaps matching TRBD1 or TRBD2 (5 bases each). Matching the DNA end better, TRBJ2-7 makes the J call doubtful. The TCR originated in a man aged 18 to 35 in good health. The chain's CDR3 is CSARDPSSYNEQYF. As DNA, the CDR3 is TGCAGTGCTCGGGACCCGAGCTCCTACAATGAGCAGTACTTC.